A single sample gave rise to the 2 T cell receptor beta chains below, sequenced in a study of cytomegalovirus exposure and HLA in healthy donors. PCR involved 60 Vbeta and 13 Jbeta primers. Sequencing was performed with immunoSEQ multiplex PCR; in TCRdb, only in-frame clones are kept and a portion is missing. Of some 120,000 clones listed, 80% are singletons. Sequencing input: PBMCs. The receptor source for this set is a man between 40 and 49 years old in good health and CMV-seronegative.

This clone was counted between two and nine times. This chain's CDR3 is CASTRLSVADTGELFF. CDR3 in DNA: TGTGCCAGCACCCGCCTTTCGGTGGCGGACACCGGGGAGCTGTTTTTT. The rearrangement joins TRBV2 to TRBJ2-2; D is unresolved. The CDR3 has 16 amino acids. Deletions cut 7 bases from V and 3 bases from J, with 18 bases between. In germline, CDR1 is SNHLY, CDR2 FYNNEI.

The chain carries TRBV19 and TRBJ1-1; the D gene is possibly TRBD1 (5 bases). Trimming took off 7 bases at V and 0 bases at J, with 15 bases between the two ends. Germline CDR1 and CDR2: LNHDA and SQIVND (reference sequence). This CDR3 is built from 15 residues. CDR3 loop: CASKGRRSLNTEAFF. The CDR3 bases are TGTGCCAGTAAGGGGAGGCGCAGCCTGAACACTGAAGCTTTCTTT.